This TCR beta chain was documented in a study of blood T cell repertoires in COVID-19. Study-wide context: Samples taken during acute and convalescent COVID-19 were collected in the United States, Italy and Spain. Sources were T cells, B-cell-depleted T cells, or PBMCs; the material itself was cDNA or gDNA.

The CDR3 sequence is 18 residues long. V shed 4 bases and J 6 bases; nucleotides not matched to a gene: 20. CDR1 SGHRS and CDR2 YFSETQ come from the germline V gene. Methods used by the authors: Estimation of nucleated cell counts was performed using reference gene primer amplification. The protocol was immunoSEQ multiplex PCR, while the TCRdb copy is restricted to in-frame clones and leaves out a portion. V and J calls and clone size are given by that table; D and trimming were obtained from the DNA. Counted here are about 200,000 clones, about 88% occurring once; the ten biggest clones make up roughly 6%.

The sample was peripheral blood. The sequence was collected from a woman aged 40 to 50 who had recovered from COVID-19. V usage is TRBV5-1 and J usage is TRBJ2-3; 7 bases line up with TRBD1. The CDR3 protein is CASSRGQDPSSSMDTQYF. The DNA for the CDR3 is TGCGCCAGCAGCCGCGGACAGGACCCATCGTCCTCCATGGATACGCAGTATTTT.